These 15 T cell receptor beta chains came from one sample sequenced in a study of T cell responses to AZD1222 COVID-19 vaccine. Clones were read by immunoSEQ multiplex PCR, and TCRdb kept only the in-frame ones, dropping some. This table holds more than 85,000 clones, 85% to 90% found once. Here the sequenced sample was peripheral blood, taken 28 days after the second AZD1222 dose. The source is an adult who received the AZD1222 COVID-19 vaccine.

In this sample, this clone turned up once. V usage is TRBV21-1 and J usage is TRBJ1-5. TRBV21-1 is a recognized pseudogene. This CDR3 spans 15 amino acids. The CDR3 DNA is TGTGCCAGCAGCAAAGGCAACCGGAGCAATCAGCCCCAGCATTTT. Translation: CASSKGNRSNQPQHF.

The rearrangement joins TRBV5-4 to TRBJ2-2; TRBD2 aligns across 7 bases. The CDR3 loop spans 16 amino acids. V was pared by 4 bases and J by 7 bases, with 13 bases of the junction left unmatched. In germline, CDR1 is SGHNT, CDR2 YYREEE (reference sequence). Written as DNA, the CDR3 is TGTGCCAGCAGCCCCGGATCGGGAGGATTTGGCGGGGAGCTGTTTTTT. Protein product: CASSPGSGGFGGELFF.

This chain connects TRBV19 to TRBJ1-2; 9 bases are shared with TRBD1. The CDR3 totals 14 residues. With 10 bases clipped from V and 6 bases from J, the junction kept 12 bases outside the gene matches. From germline, CDR1 is LNHDA and CDR2 SQIVND (reference sequence). CDR3 region: CAIARAGTGNGYTF. The CDR3 DNA reads as TGTGCCATCGCACGGGCAGGGACAGGGAATGGCTACACCTTC.

DNA for the CDR3: TGTGCCAGCAGTTCACAGGGCAATGAGCAGTTCTTC. The encoded protein is CASSSQGNEQFF. The chain uses TRBV27 and TRBJ2-1, with D possibly TRBD1 on 6 matching bases. Trimming pared 4 bases from V and 6 bases from J, leaving 7 bases between. The CDR3 loop spans 12 amino acids. Germline V gene lookup returns CDR1 MNHEY and CDR2 SMNVEV (reference sequence).

This clone appeared a single time. CDR3 protein: CASSLDRGGAEAFF. The CDR3 DNA sequence: TGTGCCAGCAGTCTCGACAGGGGCGGTGCTGAAGCTTTCTTT. This chain joins TRBV6-5 and TRBJ1-1; 8 nucleotides match TRBD1. Germline CDR1 reads MNHEY; CDR2 reads SVGAGI. This CDR3 has 14 amino acids. Trimming cost V 5 bases and J 6 bases; bases outside gene matches: 8.

The chain joins TRBV27 to TRBJ1-2; the D gene is possibly TRBD1 (6 bases). The CDR3 has 13 amino acids. V shed 7 bases and J shed 7 bases, with 16 bases lying between them. CDR1 MNHEY and CDR2 SMNVEV come from the germline V gene (reference sequence). CDR3 nucleotide sequence: TGTGCCAGCAAAGGGGGGGACTTTGTTGGCTACACCTTC. Encoded protein: CASKGGDFVGYTF.

V usage is TRBV6-5 and J usage is TRBJ2-7; 8 nucleotides line up with TRBD1. The V gene's germline CDR1 is MNHEY and CDR2 SVGAGI. Germline trimming cut 0 bases from V and 3 bases from J; bases unmatched to any gene: 7. The CDR3 length is 16 residues. The CDR3 loop reads CASSYSGTGWVYEQYF. CDR3 sequence (DNA): TGTGCCAGCAGTTACTCGGGGACAGGATGGGTCTACGAGCAGTACTTC.

Only one count was recorded for this clone. The gene calls are TRBV10-1 and TRBJ2-1, with D perhaps assigned TRBD1 or TRBD2 (5 bases each). Per germline, CDR1 WNHNN and CDR2 SYGVQD (reference sequence). V was shortened by 0 bases and J by 5 bases, with 29 bases between the two germline ends. The length of the CDR3 is 21 residues. The CDR3 loop reads CASSESRGAAITLLLDNEQFF. CDR3 DNA: TGCGCCAGCAGTGAGTCGCGAGGGGCCGCGATAACCCTCCTACTTGACAATGAGCAGTTCTTC.

The chain has TRBV4-2 and TRBJ1-6, with D perhaps TRBD1 (6 bases). CDR1 and CDR2 (germline): LGHNA, YNFKEQ. Trimming stripped 0 bases from V and 6 bases from J, with 9 bases between. This CDR3 comprises 15 residues. The CDR3 DNA reads TGTGCCAGCAGCCAAGATGGAGGGGGTAATTCACCCCTCCACTTT. Its translation: CASSQDGGGNSPLHF.

CDR3 protein: CAISGGTSYNEQFF. CDR3 DNA sequence: TGTGCCATCAGTGGGGGGACTAGCTATAATGAGCAGTTCTTC. V is TRBV10-3 and J is TRBJ2-1; TRBD2 matches at 9 bases. V shed 4 bases, J shed 7 bases, and the junction held 5 bases outside the gene matches. This CDR3 spans 14 amino acids. CDR1 and CDR2 (germline): ENHRY, SYGVKD.

The chain carries TRBV5-1 and TRBJ2-2; 14 bases line up with TRBD2. The germline V gene encodes CDR1 SGHRS and CDR2 YFSETQ. J lost 4 bases, V lost 2 bases, and 7 bases had no gene match. The CDR3 runs to 18 residues. CDR3 DNA sequence: TGCGCCAGCAGCTTTGGGACTAGCGGGGGACCGAGCACCGGGGAGCTGTTTTTT. Translated, it gives CASSFGTSGGPSTGELFF.

The CDR3 spells CSLNRGFGETQYF. CDR3 in DNA: TGCAGCCTAAATAGGGGGTTCGGTGAGACCCAGTACTTC. This rearrangement joins TRBV29-1 to TRBJ2-5, with D possibly being TRBD1 (6 bases). CDR1 is SQVTM, CDR2 ANQGSEA, per germline. The CDR3 length is 13 residues. V was clipped by 8 bases and J by 5 bases, with 18 bases between them. Drawing the rest from reference TRBV29-1 and TRBJ2-5, the complete variable domain is SAVISQKPSRDICQRGTSLTIQCQVDSQVTMMFWYRQQPGQSLTLIATANQGSEATYESGFVIDKFPISRPNLTFSTLTVSNMSPEDSSIYLCSLNRGFGETQYFGPGTRLLVL.

The chain joins TRBV3-1 (or the pseudogene TRBV3-2) to TRBJ2-7; D uncertain. Germline values: CDR1 LGHDT, CDR2 YNNKEL (reference sequence). The CDR3 has 15 amino acids. V lost 0 bases, J lost 1 base, and 10 bases lay in between. For the CDR3, the DNA is TGTGCCAGCAGCCAAGACAGGATCCGTTCCTACGAGCAGTACTTC. It codes for CASSQDRIRSYEQYF.

This chain uses TRBV25-1 with TRBJ1-3; no clear D gene. The CDR3 spans 13 residues. Germline CDR1 MGHDK, CDR2 SYGVNS. Trimming took off 8 bases at V and 1 base at J, with 9 bases between the two ends. CDR3 DNA sequence: TGTGCCAGCTCGTTGGCTTCTGGAAACACCATATATTTT. Translating it yields CASSLASGNTIYF.

The genes are TRBV7-9 and TRBJ1-2; 7 bases map to TRBD1. CDR1 is SEHNR and CDR2 is FQNEAQ in the germline V gene (reference sequence). The CDR3 runs 14 residues. V lost 5 bases to trimming and J lost 0 bases; unmatched junction nucleotides: 3. In DNA, the CDR3 is TGTGCCAGCAGCATCGGACAGGCTAACTATGGCTACACCTTC. It yields the protein CASSIGQANYGYTF.